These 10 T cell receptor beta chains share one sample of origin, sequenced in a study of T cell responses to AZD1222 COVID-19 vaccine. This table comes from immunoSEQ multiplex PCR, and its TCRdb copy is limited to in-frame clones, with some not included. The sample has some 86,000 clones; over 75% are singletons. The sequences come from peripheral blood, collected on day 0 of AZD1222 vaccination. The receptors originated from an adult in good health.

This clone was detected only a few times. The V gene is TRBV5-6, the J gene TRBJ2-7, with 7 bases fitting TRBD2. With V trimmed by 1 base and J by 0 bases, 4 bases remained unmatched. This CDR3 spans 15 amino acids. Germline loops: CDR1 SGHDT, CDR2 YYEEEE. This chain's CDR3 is CASSLTGGSSYEQYF. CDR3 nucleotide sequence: TGTGCCAGCAGCTTGACCGGCGGGAGCTCCTACGAGCAGTACTTC.

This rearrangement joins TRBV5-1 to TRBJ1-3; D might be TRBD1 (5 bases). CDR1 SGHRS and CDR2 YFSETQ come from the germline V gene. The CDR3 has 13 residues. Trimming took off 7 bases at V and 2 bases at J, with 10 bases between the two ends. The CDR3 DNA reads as TGCGCCAGCTCCAAAGGGGCTGGAAACACCATATATTTT. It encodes CASSKGAGNTIYF.

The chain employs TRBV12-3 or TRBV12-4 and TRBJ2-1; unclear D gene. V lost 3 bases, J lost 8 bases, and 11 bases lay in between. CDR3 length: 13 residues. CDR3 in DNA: TGTGCCAGCAGTTTGGGGTTCGGCGATGAGCAGTTCTTC. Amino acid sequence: CASSLGFGDEQFF.

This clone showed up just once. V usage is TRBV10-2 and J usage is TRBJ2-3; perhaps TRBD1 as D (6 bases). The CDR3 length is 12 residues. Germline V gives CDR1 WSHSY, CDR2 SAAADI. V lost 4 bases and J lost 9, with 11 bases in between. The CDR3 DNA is TGCGCCAGCAGTGCCCATGGGGGCACGCAGTATTTT. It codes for CASSAHGGTQYF.

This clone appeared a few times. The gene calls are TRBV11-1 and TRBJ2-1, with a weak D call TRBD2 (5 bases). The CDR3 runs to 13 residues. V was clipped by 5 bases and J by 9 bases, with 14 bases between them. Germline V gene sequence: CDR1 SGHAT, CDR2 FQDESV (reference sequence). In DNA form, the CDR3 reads TGTGCCAGCAGCCACAGCGGCAGCAGTGAGCAGTTCTTC. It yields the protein CASSHSGSSEQFF.

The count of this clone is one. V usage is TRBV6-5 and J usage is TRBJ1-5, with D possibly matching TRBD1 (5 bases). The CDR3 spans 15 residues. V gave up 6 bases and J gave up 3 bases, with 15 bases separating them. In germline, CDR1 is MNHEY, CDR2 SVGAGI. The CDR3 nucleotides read TGTGCCAGCAGCCCGGGACTGTTCGTCAATCAGCCCCAGCATTTT. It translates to CASSPGLFVNQPQHF.

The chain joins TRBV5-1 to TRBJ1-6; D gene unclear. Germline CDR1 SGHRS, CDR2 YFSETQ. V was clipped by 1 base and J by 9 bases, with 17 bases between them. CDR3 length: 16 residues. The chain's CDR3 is CASSLIVLGSRSPLHF. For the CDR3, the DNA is TGCGCCAGCAGCTTGATCGTTCTAGGGTCGCGTTCACCCCTCCACTTT.

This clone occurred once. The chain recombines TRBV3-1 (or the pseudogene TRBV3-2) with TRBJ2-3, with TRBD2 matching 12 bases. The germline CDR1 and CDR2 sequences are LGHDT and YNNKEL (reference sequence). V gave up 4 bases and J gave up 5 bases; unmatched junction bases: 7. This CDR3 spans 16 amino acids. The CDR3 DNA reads TGTGCCAGCAGCCCCTGGACTAGCGGGGTTGGAGATACGCAGTATTTT. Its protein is CASSPWTSGVGDTQYF.

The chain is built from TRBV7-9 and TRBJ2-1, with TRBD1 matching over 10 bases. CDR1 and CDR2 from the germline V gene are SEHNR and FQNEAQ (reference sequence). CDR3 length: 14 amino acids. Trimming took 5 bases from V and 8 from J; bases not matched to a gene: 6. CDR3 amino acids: CASSNGQGGDEQFF. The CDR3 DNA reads TGTGCCAGCAGCAACGGACAGGGGGGAGATGAGCAGTTCTTC.

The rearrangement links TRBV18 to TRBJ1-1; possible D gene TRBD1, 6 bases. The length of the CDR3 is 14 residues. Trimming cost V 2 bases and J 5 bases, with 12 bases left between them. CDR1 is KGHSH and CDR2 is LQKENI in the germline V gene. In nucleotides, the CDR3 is TGTGCCAGCTCACCAGCAGGGGTACGGACTGAAGCTTTCTTT. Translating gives CASSPAGVRTEAFF.